This T cell receptor (beta chain) was sequenced in a study of T-cell memory formation after mild COVID-19. Study background: TCR clusters mostly belonged to single donors.

Researchers used 5'RACE with constant-segment primers to make TCR alpha and TCR beta cDNA libraries that carry sample barcodes and UMIs. Using its own MiXCR run on the 5' RACE reads, TCRdb lists one record per CDR3 protein. The top ten clones hold over 20% of a sample with about 320,000 distinct CDR3 sequences, approximately 14% of them seen once. Germline CDR1 and CDR2: ENHRY and SYGVKD. Between the trimmed V and J ends, which lost 2 bases and 0 bases, there was a span of 8 bases. This CDR3 has 16 amino acids. This receptor was obtained from a man younger than 35 who had mild COVID-19 (a few samples of this study predate the infection). Cell type and time point are not known. The sample consisted of PBMCs or a T cell subset sorted from them (not recorded which). The V gene is TRBV10-3, the J gene TRBJ2-6; the D is unclear. CDR3 loop: CAISEGLYSGANVLTF. In DNA form, the CDR3 reads TGTGCCATCAGTGAGGGTCTTTACTCTGGGGCCAACGTCCTGACTTTC.